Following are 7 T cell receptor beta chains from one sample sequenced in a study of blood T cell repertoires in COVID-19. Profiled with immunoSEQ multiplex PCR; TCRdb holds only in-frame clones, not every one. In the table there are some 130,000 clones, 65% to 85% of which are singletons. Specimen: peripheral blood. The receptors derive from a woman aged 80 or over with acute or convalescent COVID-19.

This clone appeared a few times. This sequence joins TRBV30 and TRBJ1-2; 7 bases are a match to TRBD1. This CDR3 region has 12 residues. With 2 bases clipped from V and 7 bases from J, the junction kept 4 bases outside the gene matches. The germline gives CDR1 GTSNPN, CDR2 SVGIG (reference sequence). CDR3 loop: CAWSQGQIGYTF. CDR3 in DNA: TGTGCCTGGAGTCAGGGACAGATTGGCTACACCTTC.

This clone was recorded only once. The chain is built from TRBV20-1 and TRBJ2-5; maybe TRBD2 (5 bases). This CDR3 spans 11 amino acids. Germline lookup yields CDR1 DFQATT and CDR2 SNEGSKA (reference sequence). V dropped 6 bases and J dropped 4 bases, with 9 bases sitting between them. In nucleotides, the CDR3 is TGCAGTGCCTGGCGGGCAGAGACCCAGTACTTC. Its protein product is CSAWRAETQYF.

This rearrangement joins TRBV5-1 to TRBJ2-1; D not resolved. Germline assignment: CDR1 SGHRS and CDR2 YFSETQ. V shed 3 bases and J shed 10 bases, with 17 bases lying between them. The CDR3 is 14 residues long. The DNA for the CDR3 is TGCGCCAGCAGCTCAAGAGAAGGAGAGAGAGAGCAGTTCTTC. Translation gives CASSSREGEREQFF.

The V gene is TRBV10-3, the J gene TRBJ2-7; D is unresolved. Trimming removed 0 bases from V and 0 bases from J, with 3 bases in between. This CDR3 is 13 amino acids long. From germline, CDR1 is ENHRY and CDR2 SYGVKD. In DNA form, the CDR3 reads TGTGCCATCAGTGAGTCCGGCTCCTACGAGCAGTACTTC. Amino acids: CAISESGSYEQYF.

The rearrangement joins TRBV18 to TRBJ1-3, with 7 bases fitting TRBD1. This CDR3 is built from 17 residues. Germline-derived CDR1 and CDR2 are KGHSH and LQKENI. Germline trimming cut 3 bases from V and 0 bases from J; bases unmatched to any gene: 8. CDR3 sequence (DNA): TGTGCCAGCTCACCCCTAACAGGGGTCTACTCTGGAAACACCATATATTTT. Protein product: CASSPLTGVYSGNTIYF.

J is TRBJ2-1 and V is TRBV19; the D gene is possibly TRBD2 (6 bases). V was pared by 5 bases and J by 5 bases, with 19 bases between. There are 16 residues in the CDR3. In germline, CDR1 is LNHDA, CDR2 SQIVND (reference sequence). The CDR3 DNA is TGTGCCAGTAGTCCCGGGTGGAGGGAGGTGGACAATGAGCAGTTCTTC. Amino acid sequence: CASSPGWREVDNEQFF.

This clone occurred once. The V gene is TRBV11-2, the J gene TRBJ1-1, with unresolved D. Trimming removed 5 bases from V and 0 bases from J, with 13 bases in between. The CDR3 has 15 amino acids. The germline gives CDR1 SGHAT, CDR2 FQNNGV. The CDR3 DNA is TGTGCCAGCAGCCCCGGTGGGCCCATGAACACTGAAGCTTTCTTT. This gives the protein CASSPGGPMNTEAFF.